This is a list of T cell receptor beta chains from one sample in a study of blood T cell repertoires in COVID-19. The method was immunoSEQ multiplex PCR; TCRdb's version includes in-frame clones alone and lacks a portion of them. In the table there are roughly 360,000 clones, roughly 86% of which are singletons. Sequenced input: PBMCs or T cells enriched from blood (not recorded which). These receptors originate from a young man who had recovered from COVID-19. The CDR3 runs from the conserved cysteine through the conserved F or W. D genes are given only for firm matches. Clone size is shown for a subset of rows, as once, few, many or a class of expanded clone.

NA,NA,TRBJ2-7,TRBV9,CASSVDPGVGYEQYF,TGTGCCAGCAGCGTAGATCCCGGGGTGGGCTACGAGCAGTACTTC
NA,TRBD1,TRBJ1-4,TRBV4-2,CASSPGTGAEKLFF,TGTGCCAGCAGTCCCGGGACAGGGGCGGAAAAACTGTTTTTT
NA,NA,TRBJ1-2,TRBV28,CASSLPRGGYTF,TGTGCCAGCAGTTTACCCAGAGGGGGCTACACCTTC
NA,NA,TRBJ1-5,TRBV7-2,CASSLGGVGNQPQHF,TGTGCCAGCAGCTTAGGGGGGGTCGGCAATCAGCCCCAGCATTTT
once,NA,TRBJ2-1,TRBV4-2,CASSPLSTGYNEQFF,TGTGCCAGCAGCCCCCTTTCGACGGGTTACAATGAGCAGTTCTTC
NA,TRBD2,TRBJ2-3,TRBV19,CASSSGRLAGTDTQYF,TGTGCCAGTAGTAGTGGGAGACTAGCCGGCACAGATACGCAGTATTTT
NA,NA,TRBJ1-3,TRBV4-2,CASSQGRVSGGNTIYF,TGTGCCAGCAGCCAAGGGCGGGTTTCGGGTGGAAACACCATATATTTT
NA,NA,TRBJ1-2,TRBV5-1,CASSEGDTYNYGYTF,TGCGCCAGCAGCGAAGGGGACACCTATAACTATGGCTACACCTTC
NA,NA,TRBJ1-3,TRBV14,CASSPLAGQGGNTIYF,TGTGCCAGCAGCCCGTTGGCGGGGCAGGGAGGAAACACCATATATTTT
NA,TRBD1,TRBJ1-6,TRBV18,CASSLGTGGKGSPLHF,TGTGCCAGCTCACTAGGGACAGGGGGCAAAGGTTCACCCCTCCACTTT
few,NA,TRBJ1-1,TRBV11-2,CASSPIGQQGSGAFF,TGTGCCAGCAGCCCCATAGGGCAACAGGGTTCTGGGGCTTTCTTT
NA,NA,TRBJ1-6,TRBV6-5,CAGKRENNSPLHF,TGTGCCGGCAAGAGAGAGAATAATTCACCCCTCCACTTT
NA,NA,TRBJ1-1,TRBV6-5,CASTQNTEAFF,TGTGCCAGCACACAGAACACTGAAGCTTTCTTT
NA,NA,TRBJ1-1,TRBV19,CASSLRGGTEAFF,TGTGCCAGTAGCCTAAGGGGGGGCACTGAAGCTTTCTTT
NA,TRBD1,TRBJ1-1,TRBV4-2,CASSLGQGLSTEAFF,TGTGCCAGCAGCCTAGGACAGGGGCTGAGCACTGAAGCTTTCTTT
NA,TRBD1,TRBJ1-4,TRBV5-4,CASSLQGAEEKLFF,TGTGCCAGCAGCTTACAGGGGGCGGAGGAAAAACTGTTTTTT
NA,NA,TRBJ1-6,TRBV21-1,CASSKADRDSADNSPLHF,TGTGCCAGCAGCAAAGCGGACAGGGACAGCGCGGATAATTCACCCCTCCACTTT
NA,NA,TRBJ1-2,TRBV18,CASSPPAGEGSYGYTF,TGTGCCAGCTCACCCCCGGCAGGGGAGGGATCCTATGGCTACACCTTC
NA,TRBD1,TRBJ2-2,TRBV5-1,CASRGQGAPSTGELFF,TGCGCCAGCAGGGGACAGGGGGCACCTTCGACCGGGGAGCTGTTTTTT
NA,NA,TRBJ1-5,TRBV19,CASSDRYSNQPQHF,TGTGCCAGTTCCGACAGATATAGCAATCAGCCCCAGCATTTT
NA,NA,TRBJ2-5,TRBV7-2,CASSLVMSQETQYF,TGTGCCAGCAGCTTAGTGATGAGTCAAGAGACCCAGTACTTC
NA,NA,TRBJ2-7,TRBV11-2,CASSLGHPYEQYF,TGTGCCAGCAGCTTAGGACACCCTTACGAGCAGTACTTC
NA,NA,TRBJ1-3,TRBV6-2/TRBV6-3,CASSPRDSGNTIYF,TGTGCCAGCAGCCCCCGGGACTCTGGAAACACCATATATTTT
NA,NA,TRBJ1-5,TRBV27,CASSDSSDRQPQHF,TGTGCCAGCAGTGACAGTTCTGATCGTCAGCCCCAGCATTTT